The clone carrying this T cell receptor beta chain was recorded at least ten times. Antigen specificity is unknown. In the library, individual cDNA molecules carried attached unique molecular identifiers. TCRdb itself ran the 5' RACE reads through MiXCR, one entry per CDR3 protein. The table has 54,000 or so distinct CDR3 sequences, around 5.6% seen once. This specimen belongs to a study of early T cells in non-severe SARS-CoV-2 infection. Overall study context: The chains were unpaired, and the sequenced material was bulk RNA from unsorted whole blood. Study-wide results and caveats: VDJdb matches were skewed toward anti-spike CD8 T cell responses.

Germline assignment: CDR1 SGHTA and CDR2 FQGNSA. The CDR3 runs to 14 residues. V was trimmed by 1 base and J by 3 bases, leaving 10 bases between them. The chain couples TRBV7-2 to TRBJ2-7; D is unresolved. Sequenced: whole blood. This sequence originates from an adult who was a healthcare worker with PCR-confirmed SARS-CoV-2 infection or an uninfected control (not recorded which). The CDR3 reads CASSLGTLNYEQYF. For the CDR3, the DNA is TGTGCCAGCAGCTTAGGAACCCTCAACTACGAGCAGTACTTC.